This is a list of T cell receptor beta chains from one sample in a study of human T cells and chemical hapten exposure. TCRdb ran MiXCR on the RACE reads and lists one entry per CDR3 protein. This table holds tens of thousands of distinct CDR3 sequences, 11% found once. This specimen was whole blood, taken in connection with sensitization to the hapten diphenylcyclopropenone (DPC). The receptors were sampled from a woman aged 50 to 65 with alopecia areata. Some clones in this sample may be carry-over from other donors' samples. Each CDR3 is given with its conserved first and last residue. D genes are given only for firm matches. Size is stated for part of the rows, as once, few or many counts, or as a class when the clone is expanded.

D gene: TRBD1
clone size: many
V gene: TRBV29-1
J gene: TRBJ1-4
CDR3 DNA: TGCAGCGTTACCCAGGGGGACCTTGTCACTAATGAAAAACTGTTTTTT
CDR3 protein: CSVTQGDLVTNEKLFF

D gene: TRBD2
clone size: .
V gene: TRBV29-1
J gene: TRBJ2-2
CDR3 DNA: TGCAGCGGGCAGCGGGGGGACACCGGGGAGCTGTTTTTT
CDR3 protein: CSGQRGDTGELFF

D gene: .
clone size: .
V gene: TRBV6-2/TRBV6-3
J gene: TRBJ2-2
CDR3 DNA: TGTGCCAGCAGTTACGATCGTGCGGGACTCATCACCGGGGAGCTGTTTTTT
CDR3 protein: CASSYDRAGLITGELFF

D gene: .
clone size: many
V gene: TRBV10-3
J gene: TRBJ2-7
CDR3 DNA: TGTGCCATCAGTGAGTACGAACAGGGTTACGAGCAGTACTTC
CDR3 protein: CAISEYEQGYEQYF

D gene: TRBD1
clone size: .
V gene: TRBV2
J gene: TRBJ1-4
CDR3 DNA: TGTGCCAGCAGTACCGGGACAGGGAATGAAAAACTGTTTTTT
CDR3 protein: CASSTGTGNEKLFF

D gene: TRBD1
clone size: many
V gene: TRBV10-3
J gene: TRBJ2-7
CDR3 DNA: TGTGCCATCAGTGACCGGGACAGGGGCTACGAGCAGTACTTC
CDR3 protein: CAISDRDRGYEQYF

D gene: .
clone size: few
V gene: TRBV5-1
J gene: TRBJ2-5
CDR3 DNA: TGCGCCAGCAGCTCTACGACGGGACGGCAAGAGACCCAGTACTTC
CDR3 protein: CASSSTTGRQETQYF

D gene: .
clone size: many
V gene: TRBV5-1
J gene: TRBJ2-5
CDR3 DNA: TGCGCCAGCAGCTTGTTGGCCCTCAGGGGTGGCGAGACCCAGTACTTC
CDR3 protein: CASSLLALRGGETQYF

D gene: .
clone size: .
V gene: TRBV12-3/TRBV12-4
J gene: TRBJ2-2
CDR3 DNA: TGTGCCAGCGCCGCGCGGAACACCGGGGAGCTGTTTTTT
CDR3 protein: CASAARNTGELFF

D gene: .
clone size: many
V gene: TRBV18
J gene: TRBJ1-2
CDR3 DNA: TGTGCCAGCTCACCAAGTTTGCAGGGAGACTATGGCTACACCTTC
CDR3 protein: CASSPSLQGDYGYTF

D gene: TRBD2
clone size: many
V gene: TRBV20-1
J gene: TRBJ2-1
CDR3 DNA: TGCAGTGCTAGGAGCGGGGTTATCTCCTACAATGAGCAGTTCTTC
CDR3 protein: CSARSGVISYNEQFF

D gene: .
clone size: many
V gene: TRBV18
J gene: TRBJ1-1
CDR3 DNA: TGTGCCAGCTCATCCGACATAATGAACACTGAAGCTTTCTTT
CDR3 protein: CASSSDIMNTEAFF

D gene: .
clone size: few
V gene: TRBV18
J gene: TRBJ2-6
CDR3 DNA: TGTGCCAGCTCACCAAATGGTCCAGGGGCTGGGGCCAACGTCCTGACTTTC
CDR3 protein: CASSPNGPGAGANVLTF

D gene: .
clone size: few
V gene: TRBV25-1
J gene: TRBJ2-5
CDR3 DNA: TGTGCCAGCAGTGATCCAATAGAGACCCAGTACTTC
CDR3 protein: CASSDPIETQYF

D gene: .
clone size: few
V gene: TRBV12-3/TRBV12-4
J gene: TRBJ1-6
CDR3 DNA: TGTGCCAGCAGTACAGGGTACGATAACTCACCCCTCCACTTT
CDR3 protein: CASSTGYDNSPLHF

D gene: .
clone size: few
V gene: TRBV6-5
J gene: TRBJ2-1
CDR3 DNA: TGTGCCAGCAGTTGGTTGGGGGGGGCCGGCAATGAGCAGTTCTTC
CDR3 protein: CASSWLGGAGNEQFF

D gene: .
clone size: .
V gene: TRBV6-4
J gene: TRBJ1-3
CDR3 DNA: TGTGCCAGCAGTGAAACAGGAGGCTCTGGAAACACCATATATTTT
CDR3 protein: CASSETGGSGNTIYF

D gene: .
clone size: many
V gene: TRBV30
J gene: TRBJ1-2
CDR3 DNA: TGTGCCGCCCCGGGACTTCCTAACTATGGCTACACCTTC
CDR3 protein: CAAPGLPNYGYTF

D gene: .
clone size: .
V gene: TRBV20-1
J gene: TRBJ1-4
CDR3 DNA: TGCAGTGCTAGAGAGGGGGGTGTTTCAACTAATGAAAAACTGTTTTTT
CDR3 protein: CSAREGGVSTNEKLFF

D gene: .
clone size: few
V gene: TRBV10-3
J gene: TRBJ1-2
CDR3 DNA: TGTGCCATCAGTGAATGGCAGCGAGCTAACTATGGCTACACCTTC
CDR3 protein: CAISEWQRANYGYTF

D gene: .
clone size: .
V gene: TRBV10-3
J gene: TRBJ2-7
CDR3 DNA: TGTGCCATCAGTGCCGGCGGGATAAGGTACGAGCAGTACTTC
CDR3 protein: CAISAGGIRYEQYF

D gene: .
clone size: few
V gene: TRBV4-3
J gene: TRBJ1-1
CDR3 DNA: TGCGCCAGCAGCCAAGATTCGGGAGGGCTGGACACTGAAGCTTTCTTT
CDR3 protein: CASSQDSGGLDTEAFF

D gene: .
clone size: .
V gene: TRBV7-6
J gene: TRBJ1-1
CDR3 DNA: TGTGCCAGCAGCCCAGCGGGGAACACTGAAGCTTTCTTT
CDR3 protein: CASSPAGNTEAFF

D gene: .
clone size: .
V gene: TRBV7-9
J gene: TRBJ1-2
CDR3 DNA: TGTGCCAGCAGCTTAGAAGGGGAAGGCTATGGCTACACCTTC
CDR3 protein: CASSLEGEGYGYTF

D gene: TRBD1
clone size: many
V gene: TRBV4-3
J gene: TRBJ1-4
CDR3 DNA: TGCGCCAGCAGCCAAGGCCCGGGGGGGACAGGGGTTCAAGAAAAACTGTTTTTT
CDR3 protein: CASSQGPGGTGVQEKLFF

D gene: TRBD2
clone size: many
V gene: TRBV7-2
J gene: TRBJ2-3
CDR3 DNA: TGTGCCAGCAGGTTACTAATTAGCGGGGGGGCCGCAGATACGCAGTATTTT
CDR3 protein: CASRLLISGGAADTQYF

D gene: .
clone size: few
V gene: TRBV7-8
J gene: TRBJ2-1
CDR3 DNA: TGTGCCAGCAGTGCAACTAGGCTCCTTATCTACAATGAGCAGTTCTTC
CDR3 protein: CASSATRLLIYNEQFF

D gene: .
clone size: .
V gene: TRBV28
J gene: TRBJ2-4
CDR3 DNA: TGTGCCAGCAGCGAACCGGGAGCCAAGTACTTC
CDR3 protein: CASSEPGAKYF

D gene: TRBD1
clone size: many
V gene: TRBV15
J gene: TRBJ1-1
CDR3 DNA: TGTGCCACCAGCAGGGGGGGCACTACAGGGGGCACTGAAGCTTTCTTT
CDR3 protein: CATSRGGTTGGTEAFF

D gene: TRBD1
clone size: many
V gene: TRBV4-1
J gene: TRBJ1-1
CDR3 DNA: TGCGCCAGCAGCCAAGATCGGGACAGATATGAAGCTTTCTTT
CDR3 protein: CASSQDRDRYEAFF